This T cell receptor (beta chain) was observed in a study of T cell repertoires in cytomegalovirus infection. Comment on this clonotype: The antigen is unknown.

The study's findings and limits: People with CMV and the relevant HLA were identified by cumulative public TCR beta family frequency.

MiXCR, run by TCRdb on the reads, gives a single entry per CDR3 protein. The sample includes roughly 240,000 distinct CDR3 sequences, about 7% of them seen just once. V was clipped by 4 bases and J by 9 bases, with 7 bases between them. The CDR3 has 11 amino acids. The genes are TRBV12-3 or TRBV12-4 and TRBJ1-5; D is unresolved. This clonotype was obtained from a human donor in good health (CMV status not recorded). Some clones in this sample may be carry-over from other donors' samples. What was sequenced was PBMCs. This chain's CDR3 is CASSYGGPQHF. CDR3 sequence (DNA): TGTGCCAGCAGTTACGGTGGGCCCCAGCATTTT.